The clone carrying this T cell receptor beta chain was detected only a few times. The antigen remains undetermined. This sample was included in a study of response to subunit inactivated influenza vaccine. Germline V lookup: CDR1 SEHNR, CDR2 FQNEAQ (reference sequence). J gave up 4 bases and V 4 bases, and 4 bases lay outside the gene matches. The length of the CDR3 is 14 residues. TCRdb itself ran the RT-PCR reads through MiXCR, one entry per CDR3 protein. The data contain 150,000 to 200,000 distinct CDR3 sequences, roughly 10% of them seen just once; the ten biggest clones take up under 15%. Study outcomes and limitations: There was a suggestion from the authors that each seasonal influenza vaccination recruits few new T cells.

The sequences come from non-naive T cells sorted from PBMCs, collected around seven weeks after vaccination. This chain joins TRBV7-9 and TRBJ1-1; TRBD1 aligns across 9 bases. The sequence came from a man aged 50 to 60 who received an inactivated influenza vaccine. The DNA of the CDR3 is TGTGCCAGCAGCTGGGGACAGGGTGCCACTGAAGCTTTCTTT. Translating it yields CASSWGQGATEAFF.